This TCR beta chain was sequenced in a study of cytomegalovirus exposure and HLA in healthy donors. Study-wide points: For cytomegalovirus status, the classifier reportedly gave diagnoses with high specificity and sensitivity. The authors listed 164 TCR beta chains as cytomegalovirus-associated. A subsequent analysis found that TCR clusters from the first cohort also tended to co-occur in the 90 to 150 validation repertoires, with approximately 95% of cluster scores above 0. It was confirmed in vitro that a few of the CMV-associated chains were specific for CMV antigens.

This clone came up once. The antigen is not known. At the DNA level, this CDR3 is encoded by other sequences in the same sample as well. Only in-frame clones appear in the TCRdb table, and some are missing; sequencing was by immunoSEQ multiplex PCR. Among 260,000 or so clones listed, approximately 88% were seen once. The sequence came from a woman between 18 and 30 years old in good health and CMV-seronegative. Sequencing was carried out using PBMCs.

The CDR3: CASSPGTGYNEQFF. The CDR3 nucleotides read TGTGCCAGCAGTCCCGGGACAGGCTACAATGAGCAGTTCTTC. This chain joins TRBV27 and TRBJ2-1; 8 bases match TRBD1. J lost 3 bases, V lost 5 bases, and 3 bases had no gene match. The CDR3 extends over 14 amino acids. Per germline, CDR1 MNHEY and CDR2 SMNVEV (reference sequence).